This is a list of T cell receptor beta chains from one sample in a study of cytomegalovirus exposure and HLA in healthy donors. The repertoire was sequenced with immunoSEQ multiplex PCR; TCRdb's copy has only in-frame clones and lacks some. The sample contains 95,000 to 150,000 clones, about 75% of which appear only once. Sequencing was carried out using PBMCs. The receptors stem from a man aged 55 to 69 in good health and CMV-seropositive. The CDR3 runs from the conserved cysteine through the conserved F or W. Fields, in order: D gene, clone size, V gene, J gene, CDR3 DNA, CDR3 protein. A D gene is named only where the DNA matches it firmly. Size is omitted from some rows. Given values are once, few, many or a class for expanded clones.

D gene: .; clone size: .; V gene: TRBV9; J gene: TRBJ2-1; CDR3 DNA: TGTGCCAGCAGCTCGGGACTCCGAGCTTGGAATGAGCAGTTCTTC; CDR3 protein: CASSSGLRAWNEQFF
D gene: TRBD1; clone size: .; V gene: TRBV28; J gene: TRBJ1-2; CDR3 DNA: TGTGCCAGCAGAACCCCCGGACAGGGGGTTAGTGGCTACACCTTC; CDR3 protein: CASRTPGQGVSGYTF
D gene: .; clone size: .; V gene: TRBV30; J gene: TRBJ2-2; CDR3 DNA: TGTGCCCGGGGGACTAACACCGGGGAGCTGTTTTTT; CDR3 protein: CARGTNTGELFF
D gene: .; clone size: .; V gene: TRBV29-1; J gene: TRBJ1-5; CDR3 DNA: TGCAGCGTTCGACAGAATTCCAATCAGCCCCAGCATTTT; CDR3 protein: CSVRQNSNQPQHF
D gene: .; clone size: .; V gene: TRBV7-6; J gene: TRBJ2-7; CDR3 DNA: TGTGCCAGCAGCCAAATCACAGGGCTGAGCTCCTACGAGCAGTACTTC; CDR3 protein: CASSQITGLSSYEQYF
D gene: .; clone size: .; V gene: TRBV28; J gene: TRBJ1-5; CDR3 DNA: TGTGCCAGCAGTTTAAGGGGAGGTGGTTTAGGCAATCAGCCCCAGCATTTT; CDR3 protein: CASSLRGGGLGNQPQHF
D gene: .; clone size: .; V gene: TRBV5-1; J gene: TRBJ2-5; CDR3 DNA: TGCGCCAGCAGCTGGCTTGTCGGGAGCATCCAAGAGACCCAGTACTTC; CDR3 protein: CASSWLVGSIQETQYF
D gene: .; clone size: few; V gene: TRBV5-1; J gene: TRBJ1-4; CDR3 DNA: TGCGCCAGCAGCTTGGCAGCAACTAATGAAAAACTGTTTTTT; CDR3 protein: CASSLAATNEKLFF
D gene: .; clone size: once; V gene: TRBV7-6; J gene: TRBJ1-5; CDR3 DNA: TGTGCCAGCAGCCCCGGGGGCAATCAGCCCCAGCATTTT; CDR3 protein: CASSPGGNQPQHF
D gene: .; clone size: once; V gene: TRBV7-3; J gene: TRBJ1-1; CDR3 DNA: TGTGCCAGCAGCCTAGTGGGGCTCATGAACACTGAAGCTTTCTTT; CDR3 protein: CASSLVGLMNTEAFF
D gene: .; clone size: few; V gene: TRBV5-1; J gene: TRBJ2-2; CDR3 DNA: TGCGCCAGCGGTACAGACACCGGGGAGCTGTTTTTT; CDR3 protein: CASGTDTGELFF
D gene: TRBD1; clone size: .; V gene: TRBV6-1; J gene: TRBJ1-1; CDR3 DNA: TGTGCCAGCAGTGAGAGGGGGCTTTTCGGAGCTTTCTTT; CDR3 protein: CASSERGLFGAFF
D gene: .; clone size: .; V gene: TRBV7-8; J gene: TRBJ2-1; CDR3 DNA: TGTGCCAGCAGCCAACGGAGAGACAGGAGTAGATACAATGAGCAGTTCTTC; CDR3 protein: CASSQRRDRSRYNEQFF
D gene: TRBD2; clone size: .; V gene: TRBV5-1; J gene: TRBJ2-3; CDR3 DNA: TGCGCCAGCGCCCCCGGACTAGCGGGAGAGGTCTACACAGATACGCAGTATTTT; CDR3 protein: CASAPGLAGEVYTDTQYF
D gene: TRBD1; clone size: .; V gene: TRBV9; J gene: TRBJ1-1; CDR3 DNA: TGTGCCAGCAGCGGGGGACAGATCAACACTGAAGCTTTCTTT; CDR3 protein: CASSGGQINTEAFF
D gene: .; clone size: .; V gene: TRBV29-1; J gene: TRBJ1-1; CDR3 DNA: TGCAGCGCGGAGGGACTAACTGAAGCTTTCTTT; CDR3 protein: CSAEGLTEAFF
D gene: TRBD1; clone size: .; V gene: TRBV5-6; J gene: TRBJ2-7; CDR3 DNA: TGTGCCAGCAGCCCCGGGACAGGGGAGTACGAGCAGTACTTC; CDR3 protein: CASSPGTGEYEQYF
D gene: TRBD2; clone size: few; V gene: TRBV6-1; J gene: TRBJ2-5; CDR3 DNA: TGTGCCAGCAGTGACGCGGGACTAGCGACGACCCAGTACTTC; CDR3 protein: CASSDAGLATTQYF
D gene: .; clone size: .; V gene: TRBV7-2; J gene: TRBJ2-7; CDR3 DNA: TGTGCCAGCAGCTTAGACCCAGGATACGAGCAGTACTTC; CDR3 protein: CASSLDPGYEQYF
D gene: .; clone size: once; V gene: TRBV7-3; J gene: TRBJ1-1; CDR3 DNA: TGTGCCAGCAGCCTACTGCGGGAAACTGAAGCTTTCTTT; CDR3 protein: CASSLLRETEAFF
D gene: .; clone size: .; V gene: TRBV5-1; J gene: TRBJ1-2; CDR3 DNA: TGCGCCAGCAGCCTTTCAGGGGATGGCTACACCTTC; CDR3 protein: CASSLSGDGYTF
D gene: .; clone size: .; V gene: TRBV5-1; J gene: TRBJ1-2; CDR3 DNA: TGCGCCAGCAGCTTGGATGCGGAGGGCTACACCTTC; CDR3 protein: CASSLDAEGYTF